This T cell receptor (beta chain) appears in the sequencing data of a study of T cells in localized non-small cell lung cancer (dated by TCRdb to about 2020). Concerning the study at large: Comparing tumors with uninvolved tumor-adjacent lungs, the study looked at the T cell repertoires of approximately 250 patients with early-stage NSCLC. Of the NSCLC patients, 120 to 150 were male and roughly 110 were female, and the mean age was approximately 66 years. The cohort comprised a few hundred treatment-naïve NSCLC patients with resected, localized lung tumors. Summary of the overall study and its limitations: Because multi-region sequencing of the tumors was not done, intratumor heterogeneity could not be ruled out. A median of roughly 58 of the top 100 tumor clones were detected in paired uninvolved adjacent lung, and approximately 28 of these tumor clones were also found among the top 100 clones of the paired uninvolved adjacent lung. Because of the exploratory design, TCR variables were selected using unadjusted p-values without false-discovery rate correction. Uninvolved tumor-adjacent lung showed the highest T cell clonality, higher than tumor, which suggests more focused antigenic responses in the uninvolved tumor-adjacent lung. Longer overall survival was associated with higher blood T cell density, whereas shorter survival was associated with higher adjacent-lung clonality.

The germline V gene gives CDR1 as SGHRS and CDR2 as YFSETQ. Spanning cysteine to phenylalanine, the CDR3 consists of 13 amino acids. The CDR3 DNA has 39 bases and is translated from base 1. V was cut back by 7 bases and J by 5 bases, leaving a gap of 16 bases between them. At diagnosis, tumor, uninvolved tumor-adjacent lung and peripheral blood were collected and then preserved as a mix of FFPE and fresh-frozen material. Blood samples were analyzed as peripheral blood mononuclear cells for TCR repertoire profiling. TCR beta CDR3 regions were sequenced from DNA using the immunoSEQ Assay. The authors' analysis ran thus. To compute T cell density, TCR beta template counts were normalized to usable DNA, which was estimated by amplifying housekeeping genes. Richness was estimated with the preseqR package, extrapolating to 400,000 templates for PBMC samples and 120,000 templates for tissue samples. Clonality was calculated as one minus Pielou's evenness. Differential abundance testing on productive amino-acid clonotypes, with a minimum total count of 5 and an alpha of 0.1, was used to identify tissue-enriched TCRs. The Jaccard Index and the Morisita Overlap Index were used to quantify repertoire overlap between compartments. GLIPH clustered TCR beta CDR3s with public tetramer-defined viral CDR3s; viral motifs required at least three viral sequences plus V-gene enrichment. This is the immuneACCESS table as TCRdb keeps it, with only in-frame sequences that have V and J called. A part of the clones is gone; compared with another copy, unresolved V genes explain less than half, and the rest is unexplained. For V, J and clone size, that table is used; D and trimming come from the DNA. The sample yields 30,000 to 35,000 clones; over 80% were counted once. The top ten constitute roughly 1.9% of the sample.

Details on this clone: No antigen is known for it. Base qualities were left out, and no much larger clone turns up one base away.

Recombination linked TRBV5-1 to TRBJ2-7; the best D guess is TRBD2, with 5 bases matching. This TCR derives from a female donor older than 55 with stage I lung adenocarcinoma. Material: peripheral blood, obtained before any cancer treatment. The CDR3 region: CASRSGVTNEQYF. The base sequence is TGCGCCAGCCGATCCGGGGTAACCAACGAGCAGTACTTC.